The entry below describes one T cell receptor (beta chain). In this sample, this clone turned up a few times. Its antigen remains undetermined. The input lacks base qualities; no much larger clone sits a single base away. The CDR3, cysteine through phenylalanine, is 14 amino acids long. CDR3 DNA only is kept here, 42 bases in frame from base 1. In the germline V gene (reference sequence), CDR1 corresponds to MNHEY and CDR2 to SMNVEV. V sheds 3 bases and J sheds 3 bases, leaving 10 bases between their ends. This record comes from a study of shared clonotypes between healthy human individuals (TCRdb year 2020). With respect to the entire study: A few men and two women, aged 18 to 49 years, made up the cohort. Leukapheresis yielded between about 0.85 and 9 billion PBMCs per donor. For each donor, three plates each were used for CD4 naive and CD4 memory, two plates were used for CD8 naive, and one plate was used for CD8 memory. The study deeply sequenced blood TCR repertoires of about 5 healthy adults to estimate repertoire size and the extent of clonotype sharing between individuals. To increase sequencing depth and limit assay-specific biases, different laboratories used diverse techniques to prepare libraries and sequence TCR repertoires.

Using the deep immunoSEQ assay, TCR CDR3 regions were amplified from genomic DNA by multiplex PCR. Extracted genomic DNA from each cell subset was spread evenly across all wells of several immunoSEQ 96-well plates, with each plate serving as a replicate. Each replicate PCR for sorted subsets received around 200 ng genomic DNA, equal to 30,000 or so T cell genomes. The purified libraries were quantified using a Qubit 3.0 fluorometer, sized with a Bioanalyzer 2100, and then quantified again using the KAPA Library Quantification kit. Each immunoSEQ 96-well plate was sequenced on its own single-read 150-cycle Illumina NextSeq 550 flow cell. Under the source paper's analysis protocol: Because the immunoSEQ output included only junctional sequences and no quality scores, the filtering could not be the same as the filtering used for full-length reads. Sequences were annotated with PyIR, a Python wrapper for IgBLAST v1.9, using IMGT germline references to assign V/J genes and CDR3. Any read was removed if the V/J assignment was weak (E-value above 1e-6), the CDR3 was missing, or the read contained stop codons, out-of-frame junctions, or ambiguous translated residues. A V3J clonotype was defined by an identical inferred V gene, J gene, and CDR3 amino acid sequence. The percentage overlap between two repertoires was calculated by dividing the number of shared unique clonotypes by the size of the smaller repertoire. Three approaches were used to assess repertoire richness: RTK rarefaction, the Chao1 estimator, and Recon v2.1 estimates of unobserved clonotypes. Generation probabilities were computed with OLGA for all TCRbeta clonotypes obtained by the gDNA method from several donors. In its TCRdb copy, this immuneACCESS table keeps in-frame sequences only and misses some clones. Where compared with another copy, unresolved V genes explain less than half of these, and the others have no known cause. V and J calls and clone size are given by that table; D and trimming were obtained from the DNA. The sample yields hundreds of thousands of clones; roughly 78% were counted once. Of the sample, under 2% is held by the ten largest clones.

The donors were healthy, HIV-negative adults who had no recently reported acute infections or vaccinations. All donors were Caucasian adults living in Nashville, Tennessee, USA. CD4+ T cells were enriched by magnetic negative selection, after which naive cells were positively selected on CD45RA and the negative fraction was taken as the memory subset. Blood was obtained by leukapheresis, after which PBMCs were separated by Ficoll-Histopaque density gradient centrifugation and cryopreserved in liquid nitrogen vapor phase. Purity and quantity of every magnetically sorted T cell population were checked by analytical flow cytometry. Genomic DNA was isolated from every sorted fraction and measured by UV absorbance on a Nanodrop 2000c. Here is what the overall study found, with its caveats: Sampling was limited to blood, and TCR repertoires in tissue likely differ from TCR repertoires in blood. Rarefaction of sorted-subset datasets indicated incomplete sequencing despite the large sequencing depth. Estimated clonotype richness was generally larger for naive than for memory subsets. Based on pairwise subsampling, the degree of clonotype sharing among donors was expected to be affected by sequencing depth. Clonotypes shared by all four sorted-subset donors showed higher generation probabilities than non-shared clonotypes. The genetic and exposure-history diversity represented was limited by the small number of donors. About 5% of naive CD4, 3.5% of naive CD8, about 2.4% of memory CD4, and 0.4% of memory CD8 clonotypes were shared across several donors.

The source of this sequence is a woman in her twenties or thirties in good health. The sequence is built from TRBV27 and TRBJ2-3; a tentative D call is TRBD2 (6 bases match). What was sequenced was memory CD4+ T cells sorted from blood. In light of the paper, this sample's cell subset or site label describes: CD45RA-negative fraction. The sequence in DNA is TGTGCCAGCAGTTTCCGCGGGGTTACAGATACGCAGTATTTT. Translated, it gives CASSFRGVTDTQYF.